This TCR beta chain emerged from a study of PD-1 blockade in classical Hodgkin lymphoma. Details on this clone: Its target is unknown. The sample holds other DNA sequences that translate to the same CDR3.

Each patient's relapse followed autologous stem cell transplantation, and brentuximab vedotin exposure varied. The method was immunoSEQ multiplex PCR; TCRdb's version includes in-frame clones alone and lacks a portion of them. In the table there are 25,000 to 35,000 clones, approximately 87% of which are singletons. Study-wide results and caveats: Relative to healthy donors, newly diagnosed patients reportedly had lower baseline TCR diversity, which was reported as lower still in relapsed/refractory patients. Baseline diversity resembling that of newly diagnosed patients was seen in complete responders.

The TCR comes from a human donor with classical Hodgkin lymphoma. The sequences come from peripheral blood mononuclear cells (PBMCs), collected before the second cycle of nivolumab.

The CDR3 sequence: CASSSGSTDTQYF. DNA of the CDR3: TGTGCCAGTAGTAGTGGGTCCACAGATACGCAGTATTTT. The genes are TRBV19 and TRBJ2-3; D is uncertain. This CDR3 is 13 amino acids long. CDR1 and CDR2 (germline): LNHDA, SQIVND (reference sequence). Trimming took 4 bases from V and 2 from J, leaving 7 bases between them.